This record covers a single T cell receptor (beta chain). The germline V and J ends were trimmed by 5 bases and 0 bases, with 12 bases remaining between them. Germline V gene data show CDR1 as SGHTA and CDR2 as FQGTGA. The CDR3 totals 15 residues. This specimen comes from a study of PD-1 blockade in classical Hodgkin lymphoma. About the research overall: Once every 2 weeks, patients received intravenous nivolumab at 3 mg/kg.

Relapse after autologous stem cell transplantation occurred in every patient, and brentuximab vedotin exposure varied. Purification of CD4+ T cells from thawed PBMCs was performed via magnetic negative selection. Responses achieved at best were complete response, partial response or progressive disease. The assay was immunoSEQ multiplex PCR, and TCRdb's table has in-frame clones only and misses some. The data show about 12,000 clones, with roughly 80% seen just once and more than 1.5% held by the top ten. The gene calls are TRBV7-3 and TRBJ2-3; no clear D. The TCR originated in a human donor with classical Hodgkin lymphoma. The material was CD4+ T cells from blood, obtained at baseline. The CDR3: CASSLLGSSTDTQYF. Written as DNA, the CDR3 is TGTGCCAGCAGCCTCCTTGGTTCTAGCACAGATACGCAGTATTTT.